Following are 13 T cell receptor beta chains from one sample sequenced in a study of blood T cell repertoires in COVID-19. Sequencing was performed with immunoSEQ multiplex PCR; in TCRdb, only in-frame clones are kept and a portion is missing. The sample has roughly 260,000 clones; approximately 83% are singletons. Sequenced: PBMCs or T cells enriched from blood (not recorded which). These TCRs come from a woman aged 45-60 years who had recovered from COVID-19.

The rearrangement joins TRBV28 to TRBJ1-3; no clear D. The length of the CDR3 is 12 residues. Trimming stripped 10 bases from V and 4 bases from J, with 11 bases between. The V gene's germline CDR1 is MDHEN and CDR2 SYDVKM. CDR3 sequence reads: CATQADGNTIYF. CDR3 in DNA: TGTGCCACGCAAGCGGACGGAAACACCATATATTTT.

The chain links TRBV19 to TRBJ2-7, with TRBD1 matching 7 bases. The CDR3 is 15 amino acids. Looked up from germline, CDR1 is LNHDA and CDR2 is SQIVND (reference sequence). V lost 3 bases, J lost 2 bases, and 7 bases stayed unmatched. The CDR3 DNA sequence: TGTGCCAGTAGTATTGTACAGGGGCTTGCCTACGAGCAGTACTTC. This codes for CASSIVQGLAYEQYF.

This clone was seen just once. This rearrangement joins TRBV3-1 (or the pseudogene TRBV3-2) to TRBJ1-1; no clear D. Looked up from germline, CDR1 is LGHDT and CDR2 is YNNKEL (reference sequence). V was shortened by 6 bases and J by 1 base, with 9 bases between the two germline ends. This CDR3 region has 13 residues. The CDR3 nucleotides are TGTGCCAGCAGTCGAAGCAAGAACACTGAAGCTTTCTTT. Translating it yields CASSRSKNTEAFF.

The count of this clone is one. V is TRBV5-1 and J is TRBJ2-1, with 8 bases that match TRBD1. This CDR3 has 18 residues. Per the germline V gene, CDR1 is SGHRS and CDR2 is YFSETQ. Trimming took 0 bases from V and 0 from J; bases not matched to a gene: 8. The CDR3: CASSLGSGGNPSYNEQFF. DNA for the CDR3: TGCGCCAGCAGCTTGGGATCAGGGGGCAACCCCTCCTACAATGAGCAGTTCTTC.

The chain joins TRBV28 to TRBJ1-1; D perhaps matches TRBD1 (6 bases). The CDR3 sequence is 14 residues long. Germline CDR1 and CDR2: MDHEN and SYDVKM. The V end lost 7 bases, the J end lost 4 bases, and 16 bases lay between the germline ends. CDR3 loop: CASTPILRGTEAFF. The DNA of the CDR3 is TGTGCCAGCACTCCAATCCTCAGGGGCACTGAAGCTTTCTTT. Together with reference TRBV28 and TRBJ1-1, the CDR3 gives the full variable domain: DVKVTQSSRYLVKRTGEKVFLECVQDMDHENMFWYRQDPGLGLRLIYFSYDVKMKEKGDIPEGYSVSREKKERFSLILESASTNQTSMYLCASTPILRGTEAFFGQGTRLTVV.

The CDR3 DNA is TGTGCCAGCAGCTTAGAGGGACTAGCGGGAGTGTTCTCCTACAATGAGCAGTTCTTC. Its translation is CASSLEGLAGVFSYNEQFF. The V gene is TRBV7-6, the J gene TRBJ2-1, with TRBD2 matching over 14 bases. V was pared by 1 base and J by 0 bases, with 5 bases of the junction left unmatched. The germline V gene encodes CDR1 SGHVS and CDR2 FNYEAQ. CDR3 length equals 19 residues.

The V call is TRBV6-1, the J call TRBJ1-5, with a tentative D call TRBD1 (6 bases). This CDR3 region has 16 residues. V dropped 4 bases and J dropped 3 bases, with 16 bases sitting between them. The germline V gene encodes CDR1 MNHNS and CDR2 SASEGT. CDR3 nucleotide sequence: TGTGCCAGCAGTGCTGCCGGGACATCATACAATCAGCCCCAGCATTTT. It translates to CASSAAGTSYNQPQHF.

The CDR3 nucleotides are TGTGCCAGCAGCTTAGACGGGGGGGACCGCACAGATACGCAGTATTTT. Protein: CASSLDGGDRTDTQYF. This chain connects TRBV7-8 to TRBJ2-3; 8 bases fit TRBD2. This CDR3 has 16 residues. Germline V lookup: CDR1 SGHVS, CDR2 FQNEAQ. Trimming took 1 base from V and 1 from J; bases not matched to a gene: 4.

The V call is TRBV5-4, the J call TRBJ1-1; 7 bases line up with TRBD1. The CDR3 is made up of 17 amino acids. Looked up from germline, CDR1 is SGHNT and CDR2 is YYREEE (reference sequence). V lost 4 bases and J lost 4; bases outside the gene matches: 16. The CDR3 coding sequence is TGTGCCAGCAGCGAAAAGCCATCCAGGACAGGCGCCACTGAAGCTTTCTTT. Translated, it gives CASSEKPSRTGATEAFF.

The V call is TRBV3-1 (or the pseudogene TRBV3-2), the J call TRBJ2-3, with TRBD2 matching 9 bases. After removal of 4 bases from V and 5 bases from J, the junction contained 7 bases not matched to a gene. Germline values: CDR1 LGHDT, CDR2 YNNKEL (reference sequence). The CDR3 is 15 amino acids. Here the CDR3 DNA reads TGTGCCAGCAGCCCCGGACTAGCGTGGGAAGATACGCAGTATTTT. The encoded protein is CASSPGLAWEDTQYF.

This rearrangement joins TRBV19 to TRBJ1-1, with 7 bases matching TRBD1. The V gene end was trimmed by 6 bases and the J gene end by 4 bases; junction bases not matched to a gene: 8. The CDR3 extends over 14 amino acids. The germline V gene has CDR1 LNHDA and CDR2 SQIVND (reference sequence). CDR3 sequence (DNA): TGTGCCAGTAGCTCCAGGGGGGTCAGCACTGAAGCTTTCTTT. Amino acid sequence: CASSSRGVSTEAFF.

This clone showed up just a few times. The J gene is TRBJ2-1, the V gene TRBV10-3, with 11 bases fitting TRBD2. Trimming cost V 2 bases and J 6 bases; bases outside gene matches: 6. This CDR3 has 16 amino acids. Germline CDR1 ENHRY, CDR2 SYGVKD. In nucleotides, the CDR3 is TGTGCCATCAGTGAGAGGGCGACTAGCGGGGCCAATGAGCAGTTCTTC. Its protein is CAISERATSGANEQFF.

This clone was counted a single time. The V and J genes are TRBV28 and TRBJ2-7; 9 bases map to TRBD2. The length of the CDR3 is 16 residues. V lost 2 bases and J lost 6; bases outside the gene matches: 11. Per germline, CDR1 MDHEN and CDR2 SYDVKM. The CDR3 sequence is CASSLGRAGGFREQYF. The CDR3 bases are TGTGCCAGCAGTTTAGGCCGGGCGGGAGGGTTTCGCGAGCAGTACTTC.